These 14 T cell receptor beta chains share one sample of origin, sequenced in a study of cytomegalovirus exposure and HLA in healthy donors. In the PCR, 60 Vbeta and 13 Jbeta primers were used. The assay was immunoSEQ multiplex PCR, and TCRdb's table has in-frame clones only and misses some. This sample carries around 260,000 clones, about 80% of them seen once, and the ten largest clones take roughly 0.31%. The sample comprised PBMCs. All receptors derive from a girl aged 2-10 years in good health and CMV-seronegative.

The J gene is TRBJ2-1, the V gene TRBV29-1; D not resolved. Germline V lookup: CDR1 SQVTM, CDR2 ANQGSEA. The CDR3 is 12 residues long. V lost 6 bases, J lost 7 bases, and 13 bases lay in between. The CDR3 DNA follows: TGCAGCGTACGAGGTAGCTTTAATGAGCAGTTCTTC. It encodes CSVRGSFNEQFF.

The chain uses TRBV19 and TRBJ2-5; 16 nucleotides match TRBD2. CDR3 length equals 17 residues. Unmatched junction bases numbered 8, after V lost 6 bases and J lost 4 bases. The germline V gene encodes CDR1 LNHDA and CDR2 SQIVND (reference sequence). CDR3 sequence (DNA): TGTGCCAGTAGCCAGAGGGGACTAGCGGGAGGGGGAGAGACCCAGTACTTC. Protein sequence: CASSQRGLAGGGETQYF.

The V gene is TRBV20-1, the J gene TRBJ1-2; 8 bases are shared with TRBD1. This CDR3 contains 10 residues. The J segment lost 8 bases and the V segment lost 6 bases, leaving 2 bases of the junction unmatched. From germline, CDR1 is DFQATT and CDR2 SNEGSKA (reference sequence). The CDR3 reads CSAQGAGYTF. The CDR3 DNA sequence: TGCAGTGCCCAGGGGGCGGGCTACACCTTC.

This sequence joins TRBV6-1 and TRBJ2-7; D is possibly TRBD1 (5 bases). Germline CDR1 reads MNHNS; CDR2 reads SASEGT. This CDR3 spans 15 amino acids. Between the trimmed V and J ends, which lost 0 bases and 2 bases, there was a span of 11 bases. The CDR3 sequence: CASSEAGRAAYEQYF. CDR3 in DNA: TGTGCCAGCAGTGAAGCAGGCAGGGCGGCCTACGAGCAGTACTTC.

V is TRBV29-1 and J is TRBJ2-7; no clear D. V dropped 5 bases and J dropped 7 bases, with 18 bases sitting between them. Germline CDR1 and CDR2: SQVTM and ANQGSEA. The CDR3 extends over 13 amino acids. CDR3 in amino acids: CSVSSSTGFEQYF. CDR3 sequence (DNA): TGCAGCGTTTCGAGCAGTACCGGGTTTGAGCAGTACTTC.

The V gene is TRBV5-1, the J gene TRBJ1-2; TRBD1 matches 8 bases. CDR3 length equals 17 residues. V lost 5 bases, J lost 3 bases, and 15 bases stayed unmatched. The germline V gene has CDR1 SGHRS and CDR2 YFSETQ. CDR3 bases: TGCGCCAGCAGACGGACCCCCAGGGGGCGGCTTGACTATGGCTACACCTTC. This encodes CASRRTPRGRLDYGYTF.

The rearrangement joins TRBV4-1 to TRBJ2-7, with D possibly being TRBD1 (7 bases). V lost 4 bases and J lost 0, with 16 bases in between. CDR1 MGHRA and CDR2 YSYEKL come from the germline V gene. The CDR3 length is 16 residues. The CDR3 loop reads CASSPGGQWGSYEQYF. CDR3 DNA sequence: TGCGCCAGCAGCCCCGGGGGACAGTGGGGCTCCTACGAGCAGTACTTC.

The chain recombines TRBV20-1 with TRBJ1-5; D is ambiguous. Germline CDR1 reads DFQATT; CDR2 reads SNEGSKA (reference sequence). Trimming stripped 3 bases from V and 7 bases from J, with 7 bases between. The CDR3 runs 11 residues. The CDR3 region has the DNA TGCAGTGCTAGGACCGGGCAGCCCCAGCATTTT. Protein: CSARTGQPQHF.

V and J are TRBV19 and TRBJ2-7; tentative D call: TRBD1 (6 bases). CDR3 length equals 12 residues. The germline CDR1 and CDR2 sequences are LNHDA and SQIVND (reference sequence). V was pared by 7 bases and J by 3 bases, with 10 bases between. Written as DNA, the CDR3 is TGTGCCAGTATTGACAGGAACTACGAGCAGTACTTC. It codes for CASIDRNYEQYF.

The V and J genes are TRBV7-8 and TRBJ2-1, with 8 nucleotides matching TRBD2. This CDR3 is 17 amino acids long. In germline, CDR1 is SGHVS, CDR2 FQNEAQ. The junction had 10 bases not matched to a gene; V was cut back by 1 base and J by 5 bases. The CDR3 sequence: CASSLVRTSRPDNEQFF. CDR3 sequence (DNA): TGTGCCAGCAGCTTAGTACGGACTAGCCGGCCAGACAATGAGCAGTTCTTC. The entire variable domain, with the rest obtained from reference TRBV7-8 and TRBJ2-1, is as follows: GAGVSQSPRYKVAKRGQDVALRCDPISGHVSLFWYQQALGQGPEFLTYFQNEAQLDKSGLPSDRFFAERPEGSVSTLKIQRTQQEDSAVYLCASSLVRTSRPDNEQFFGPGTRLTVL.

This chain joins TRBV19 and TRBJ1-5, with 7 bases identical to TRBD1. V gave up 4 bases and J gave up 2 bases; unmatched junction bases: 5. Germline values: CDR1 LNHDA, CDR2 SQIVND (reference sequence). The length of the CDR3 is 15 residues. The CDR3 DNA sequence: TGTGCCAGTAGTAGATACAGGGGCGGCAATCAGCCCCAGCATTTT. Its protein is CASSRYRGGNQPQHF.

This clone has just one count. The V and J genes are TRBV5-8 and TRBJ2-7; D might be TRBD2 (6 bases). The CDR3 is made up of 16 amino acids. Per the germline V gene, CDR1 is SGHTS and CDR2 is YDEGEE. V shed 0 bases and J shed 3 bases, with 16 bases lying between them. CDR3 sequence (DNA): TGTGCCAGCAGCTTGGCCAAGCCAGGACTACTCTACGAGCAGTACTTC. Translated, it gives CASSLAKPGLLYEQYF.

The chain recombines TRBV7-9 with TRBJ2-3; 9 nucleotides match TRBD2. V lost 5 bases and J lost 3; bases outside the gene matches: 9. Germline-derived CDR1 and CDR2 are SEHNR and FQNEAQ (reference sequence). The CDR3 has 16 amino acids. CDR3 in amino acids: CASSTGREGLTDTQYF. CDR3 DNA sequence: TGTGCCAGCAGCACTGGGCGGGAGGGCCTGACAGATACGCAGTATTTT.

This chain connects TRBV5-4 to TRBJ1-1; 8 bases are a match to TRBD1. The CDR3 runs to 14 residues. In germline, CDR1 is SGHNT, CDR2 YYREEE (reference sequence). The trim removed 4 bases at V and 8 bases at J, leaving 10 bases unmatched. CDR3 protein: CASSPRTGQAEAFF. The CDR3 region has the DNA TGTGCCAGCAGCCCTAGGACAGGGCAGGCGGAAGCTTTCTTT. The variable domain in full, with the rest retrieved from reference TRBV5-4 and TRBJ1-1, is ETGVTQSPTHLIKTRGQQVTLRCSSQSGHNTVSWYQQALGQGPQFIFQYYREEENGRGNFPPRFSGLQFPNYSSELNVNALELDDSALYLCASSPRTGQAEAFFGQGTRLTVV.